What follows describes a single TCR beta chain. Its antigen is unknown. Base qualities are not at hand, and no much larger clone is one base apart. Whole blood was collected in K2EDTA tubes by collaborating institutions according to the institutions' own protocols. For TCRbeta analysis, collaborator samples were shipped as frozen whole blood, as isolated PBMCs, or as DNA extracted from either sample type. The immunoSEQ Assay, a bias-controlled multiplex PCR, was used to amplify TCRbeta CDR3 regions from genomic DNA. Per the source publication's procedure: Within the assay, amplification of reference gene primers was used to estimate how many nucleated cells each sample contained. Sequence reads were collapsed and filtered to measure the absolute abundance of every unique TCRbeta CDR3 rearrangement. Productive Simpson clonality was computed per sample as the square root of Simpson's diversity index over productive rearrangements. TCRdb obtained this table from immuneACCESS and retained in-frame rearrangements with V and J assigned. These tables miss some clones; where compared with another copy, unresolved V genes account for less than half of the shortfall, and the remainder is unexplained. V, J and clone size derive from that table, while D and trimming were established from the DNA sequence. The table for this sample lists about 120,000 clones; less than 85% of them were counted only once. The ten largest clones represent approximately 0.86% of the sample.

CDR1 is given as MDHEN and CDR2 as SYDVKM, both from the germline V gene. V loses 3 bases, J loses 4 bases, and the germline ends lie 15 bases apart. The CDR3 contains 15 residues, cysteine and phenylalanine counted. The DNA shown is the 45-base CDR3, in frame from base 1. The data were obtained in a study of blood T cell repertoires in COVID-19 (dated by TCRdb to 2019 to 2021). In the study overall: Samples from collaborators originated in the United States, Italy and Spain and spanned both the acute and convalescent phases of COVID-19. The samples were drawn from the first 160 participants of the ongoing ImmuneRACE study and from 950 to 1,500 subjects provided by 6 global collaborators. Where available, HLA class I and class II types were taken from metadata supplied by the sample provider and were not determined by assay-based typing. The dataset comprised deeply sampled blood TCRbeta repertoires from subjects exposed to, actively infected with, or recovered from COVID-19. Sample metadata almost always included a de-identified subject ID, COVID-19 status, age in years and sex. The material from the prospective study consisted of cDNA or gDNA derived from T cells, B-cell-depleted T cells, or PBMCs. The repertoires were released in a freely available public database intended as a resource for research on the immune response to SARS-CoV-2. Broader findings and caveats from the paper: The amount of clinical and demographic metadata varied by source and participant and was provided uncurated.

The V gene is TRBV28 and the J gene is TRBJ1-2; TRBD1 is perhaps the D gene, given 5 matching bases. This clonotype was sampled from a human donor with acute or convalescent COVID-19. The donor label of this sample is uncertain. Sequenced input: peripheral blood. The base sequence is TGTGCCAGCAGTTTCCCCAGGGAGGTTAGCTATGGCTACACCTTC. Translated, this is CASSFPREVSYGYTF.